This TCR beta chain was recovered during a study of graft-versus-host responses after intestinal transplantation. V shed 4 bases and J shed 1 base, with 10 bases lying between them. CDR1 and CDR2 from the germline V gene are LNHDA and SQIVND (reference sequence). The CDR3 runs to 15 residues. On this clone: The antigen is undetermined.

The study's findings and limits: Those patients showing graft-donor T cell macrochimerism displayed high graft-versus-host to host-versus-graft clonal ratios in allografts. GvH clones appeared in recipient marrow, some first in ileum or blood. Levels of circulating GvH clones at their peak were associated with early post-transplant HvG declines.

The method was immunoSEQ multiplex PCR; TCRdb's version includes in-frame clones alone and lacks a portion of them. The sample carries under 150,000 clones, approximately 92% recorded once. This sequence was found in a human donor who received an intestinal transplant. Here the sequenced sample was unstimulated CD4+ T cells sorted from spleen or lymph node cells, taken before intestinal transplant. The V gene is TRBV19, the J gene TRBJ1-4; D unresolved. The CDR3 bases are TGTGCCAGTAGTACAAGGAGGGAAACTAATGAAAAACTGTTTTTT. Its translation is CASSTRRETNEKLFF.